The 2 T cell receptor beta chains in this list originate from one sample, sequenced in a study of T cells after yellow fever vaccination. MiXCR was run by TCRdb on the 5' RACE reads, yielding one entry per CDR3 protein. In the table there are a few hundred thousand distinct CDR3 sequences, 10% to 15% of which are singletons. The sequences come from CD4+ T cells sorted from PBMCs, collected 45 days after the yellow fever booster vaccination. The receptor source for this set is a man aged 25 to 45 who received the YFV17D yellow fever vaccine.

V is TRBV28 and J is TRBJ1-1; 7 positions agree with TRBD1. V shed 5 bases and J 7 bases; nucleotides not matched to a gene: 4. Germline lookup yields CDR1 MDHEN and CDR2 SYDVKM. This CDR3 region has 12 residues. The CDR3 here is CASSGGQLEAFF. DNA for the CDR3: TGTGCCAGCAGTGGGGGACAGCTTGAAGCTTTCTTT.

The rearrangement links TRBV4-3 to TRBJ2-1; TRBD2 matches at 13 bases. CDR1 and CDR2 (germline): LGHNA, YSLEER. The length of the CDR3 is 19 residues. V trimming: 1 base; J trimming: 3 bases; junction bases outside the gene matches: 9. Here the CDR3 reads CASSQVTSGRHRFYNEQFF. The CDR3 DNA sequence: TGCGCCAGCAGCCAAGTGACTAGCGGGAGGCACAGATTCTACAATGAGCAGTTCTTC.